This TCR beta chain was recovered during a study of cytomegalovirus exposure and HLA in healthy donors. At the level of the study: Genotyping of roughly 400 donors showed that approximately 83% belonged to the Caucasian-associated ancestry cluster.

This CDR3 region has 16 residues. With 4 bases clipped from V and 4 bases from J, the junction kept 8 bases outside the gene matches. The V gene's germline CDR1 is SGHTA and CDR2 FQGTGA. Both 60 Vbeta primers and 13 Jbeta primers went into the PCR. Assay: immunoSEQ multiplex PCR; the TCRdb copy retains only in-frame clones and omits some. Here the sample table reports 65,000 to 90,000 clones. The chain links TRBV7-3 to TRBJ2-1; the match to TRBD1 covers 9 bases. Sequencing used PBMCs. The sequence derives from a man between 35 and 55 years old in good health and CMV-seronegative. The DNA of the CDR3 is TGTGCCAGCAGCTCCCCCCCCGGGACAGGGTACAATGAGCAGTTCTTC. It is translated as CASSSPPGTGYNEQFF.